Below, 26 T cell receptor beta chains from the same sample are listed, as sequenced in a study of shared clonotypes between healthy human individuals. Profiling relied on immunoSEQ multiplex PCR, and the TCRdb table lists in-frame clones only, not all of them. The data show 1 million to 1.3 million clones, 78% seen once. Material: memory CD4+ T cells from PBMCs. Documented subset: CD45RA-negative fraction. All receptors come from a man between 18 and 29 years old in good health. Some clones in this sample may be carry-over from other donors' samples.

The rearrangement joins TRBV7-2 to TRBJ2-5, with TRBD2 matching 13 bases. Per germline, CDR1 SGHTA and CDR2 FQGNSA. The CDR3 is 15 amino acids. V shed 5 bases, J shed 4 bases, and the junction held 4 bases outside the gene matches. CDR3 nucleotide sequence: TGTGCCAGCAGCAGGACTAGCGGGAGTCGAGAGACCCAGTACTTC. It codes for CASSRTSGSRETQYF. The variable domain in full, completed from reference TRBV7-2 and TRBJ2-5, reads GAGVSQSPSNKVTEKGKDVELRCDPISGHTALYWYRQSLGQGLEFLIYFQGNSAPDKSGLPSDRFSAERTGGSVSTLTIQRTQQEDSAVYLCASSRTSGSRETQYFGPGTRLLVL.

The J gene is TRBJ2-3, the V gene TRBV15; 8 positions agree with TRBD2. CDR1 and CDR2 (germline): LNHNV, YYDKDF (reference sequence). CDR3 size: 18 residues. V was clipped by 0 bases and J by 6 bases; unmatched bases: 14. The CDR3 sequence: CATSRDRGTGGPSDTQYF. In DNA form, the CDR3 reads TGTGCCACCAGCAGAGATCGGGGGACGGGAGGGCCGTCGGATACGCAGTATTTT.

About this clone itself: It is likely a read error: a sequence one base away is far more abundant. This sequence joins TRBV6-1 and TRBJ1-2; D not certain. The germline CDR1 and CDR2 sequences are MNHNS and SASEGT. The CDR3 sequence is 13 residues long. DNA for the CDR3: TGTGCCAGCAGGTTCCAGGCTGACTATGGCTACGCCTTC. Translating it yields CASRFQADYGYAF.

The chain links TRBV6-6 to TRBJ2-7; 12 bases align to TRBD1. The CDR3 runs 16 residues. Trimming took 0 bases from V and 7 from J; bases not matched to a gene: 7. Germline values: CDR1 MNHNY, CDR2 SVGAGI (reference sequence). The CDR3 DNA follows: TGTGCCAGCAGTTACTCTCCCGGGACAGGGGGCGGAGAGCAGTACTTC. Translated, it gives CASSYSPGTGGGEQYF.

The chain employs TRBV14 and TRBJ2-7; 13 nucleotides agree with TRBD2. V trimming: 4 bases; J trimming: 5 bases; junction bases outside the gene matches: 8. From germline, CDR1 is SGHDN and CDR2 FVKESK. The CDR3 runs 16 residues. The CDR3 reads CASSPGLAGVNDEQYF. The CDR3 nucleotides are TGTGCCAGCAGCCCCGGACTAGCGGGAGTGAACGACGAGCAGTACTTC.

The chain couples TRBV28 to TRBJ1-1, with D tentatively TRBD1 (6 bases). CDR1 MDHEN and CDR2 SYDVKM come from the germline V gene. Trimming stripped 6 bases from V and 2 bases from J, with 19 bases between. The CDR3 has 16 residues. The CDR3 DNA sequence: TGTGCCAGCAGACGCCAGGGACAACTAATTAACACTGAAGCTTTCTTT. This sequence encodes CASRRQGQLINTEAFF.

This chain joins TRBV5-4 and TRBJ2-6; the D gene is possibly TRBD1 (6 bases). This CDR3 spans 15 amino acids. V dropped 4 bases and J dropped 2 bases, with 10 bases sitting between them. CDR1 and CDR2 from the germline V gene are SGHNT and YYREEE (reference sequence). For the CDR3, the DNA is TGTGCCAGCAGCCAACAGGGTACTGGGGCCAACGTCCTGACTTTC. It encodes CASSQQGTGANVLTF.

The chain links TRBV15 to TRBJ2-1, with a weak D call TRBD2 (6 bases). Germline V CDR1 and CDR2: LNHNV, YYDKDF (reference sequence). The CDR3 totals 15 residues. The germline V and J ends were trimmed by 6 bases and 5 bases, with 17 bases remaining between them. CDR3: CATRTLATSDNEQFF. The CDR3 nucleotides are TGTGCCACCAGGACCCTAGCGACCTCAGACAATGAGCAGTTCTTC.

This clone has just one count. This chain joins TRBV5-1 and TRBJ1-5; tentative D call: TRBD1 (5 bases). This CDR3 spans 15 amino acids. V lost 7 bases to trimming and J lost 1 base, with 15 bases between them. In germline, CDR1 is SGHRS, CDR2 YFSETQ. The CDR3 protein is CASRRGAGSNQPQHF. In DNA, the CDR3 is TGCGCCAGCCGAAGGGGCGCGGGAAGCAATCAGCCCCAGCATTTT.

The chain carries TRBV5-6 and TRBJ1-1; the D is unclear. CDR3 size: 12 residues. Germline assignment: CDR1 SGHDT and CDR2 YYEEEE. The germline V and J ends were trimmed by 2 bases and 5 bases, with 7 bases remaining between them. The CDR3: CASSLRTTEAFF. The CDR3 DNA sequence: TGTGCCAGCAGCTTAAGAACAACTGAAGCTTTCTTT.

The chain links TRBV19 to TRBJ2-2; weak D call: TRBD2 (5 bases). This CDR3 has 15 amino acids. From germline, CDR1 is LNHDA and CDR2 SQIVND (reference sequence). V was shortened by 8 bases and J by 4 bases, with 17 bases between the two germline ends. CDR3 DNA sequence: TGTGCCAGTTCTTCCGGTCCGGGATTCACCGGGGAGCTGTTTTTT. Amino acids: CASSSGPGFTGELFF.

The rearrangement joins TRBV10-3 to TRBJ2-2; 8 bases line up with TRBD2. V dropped 4 bases and J dropped 6; count of bases not matched to a gene: 7. CDR1 is ENHRY, CDR2 SYGVKD, per germline. The CDR3 has 15 amino acids. The DNA for the CDR3 is TGTGCCATCAGTGGCCAGCGGGAGAGGTCCGGGGAGCTGTTTTTT. Its protein product is CAISGQRERSGELFF.

The rearrangement links TRBV4-1 to TRBJ2-3; perhaps TRBD1 as D (6 bases). The CDR3 consists of 15 residues. Per the germline V gene, CDR1 is MGHRA and CDR2 is YSYEKL. Trimming shortened V by 7 bases and J by 5 bases, and 19 bases separated the two germline ends. The CDR3 DNA reads as TGCGCCAGCACTTTAGGGGGAGAGTATGAAGATACGCAGTATTTT. Translated: CASTLGGEYEDTQYF.

The table lists this clone with a few counts. The chain combines TRBV13 with TRBJ2-1; TRBD2 agrees at 8 bases. This CDR3 spans 16 amino acids. Trimming at V came to 8 bases and at J to 6 bases, leaving 15 bases not matched to a gene. Germline V gene data show CDR1 as PRHDT and CDR2 as FYEKMQ (reference sequence). CDR3 in DNA: TGTGCCAGCTACAGTGAGGGGACTAGTCTCTCCAATGAGCAGTTCTTC. This gives the protein CASYSEGTSLSNEQFF. Based on the CDR3 plus reference TRBV13 and TRBJ2-1, the full variable domain is AAGVIQSPRHLIKEKRETATLKCYPIPRHDTVYWYQQGPGQDPQFLISFYEKMQSDKGSIPDRFSAQQFSDYHSELNMSSLELGDSALYFCASYSEGTSLSNEQFFGPGTRLTVL.

The chain couples TRBV29-1 to TRBJ2-7, with a weak D call TRBD2 (5 bases). Trimming cost V 5 bases and J 9 bases, with 32 bases left between them. The germline V gene has CDR1 SQVTM and CDR2 ANQGSEA. The CDR3 spans 17 residues. CDR3 amino acids: CSVQTSGGELLPSGQYF. The DNA for the CDR3 is TGCAGCGTTCAGACTTCCGGAGGTGAGCTCCTACCTTCGGGGCAGTACTTC.

The chain uses TRBV7-2 and TRBJ1-3; D unclear. The CDR3 is 16 amino acids. The germline gives CDR1 SGHTA, CDR2 FQGNSA. V was cut by 2 bases and J by 2 bases, with 13 bases left in between. The CDR3 DNA sequence: TGTGCCAGCAGCTTATATGGGCCAGGTACTGGAAACACCATATATTTT. This encodes CASSLYGPGTGNTIYF.

This rearrangement joins TRBV19 to TRBJ2-2, with D unclear. CDR3 length: 12 residues. CDR1 LNHDA and CDR2 SQIVND come from the germline V gene (reference sequence). V lost 7 bases to trimming and J lost 6 bases, with 9 bases between them. The CDR3 region is CASNWVAGELFF. CDR3 coding DNA: TGTGCCAGTAATTGGGTGGCCGGGGAGCTGTTTTTT.

The chain couples TRBV6-1 to TRBJ2-5; TRBD2 aligns across 9 bases. In germline, CDR1 is MNHNS, CDR2 SASEGT. Germline trimming cut 3 bases from V and 5 bases from J; bases unmatched to any gene: 16. The CDR3 loop spans 18 amino acids. The CDR3 is CASSDGLGLAGIRETQYF. The DNA of the CDR3 is TGTGCCAGCAGTGACGGTCTGGGGCTAGCGGGGATCAGGGAGACCCAGTACTTC.

The J gene is TRBJ1-1, the V gene TRBV10-1; D unclear. CDR1 is WNHNN and CDR2 is SYGVQD in the germline V gene (reference sequence). The CDR3 is 13 residues long. Trimming left V 11 bases short and J 1 base short, with 14 bases between. Written as DNA, the CDR3 is TGCGCCCCCCAGTCGGTTAGGAACACTGAAGCTTTCTTT. Translated, it gives CAPQSVRNTEAFF.

The chain uses TRBV2 and TRBJ2-2, with D possibly being TRBD2 (6 bases). The CDR3 length is 14 residues. Trimming removed 4 bases from V and 7 bases from J, with 13 bases in between. From germline, CDR1 is SNHLY and CDR2 FYNNEI. CDR3 sequence (DNA): TGTGCCAGCAGTGGGGAGGTCGGGGTCGGGGAGCTGTTTTTT. This gives the protein CASSGEVGVGELFF.

The chain recombines TRBV28 with TRBJ2-7; no firm D call. Germline V gives CDR1 MDHEN, CDR2 SYDVKM. The V gene lost 7 bases and the J gene lost 7 bases, with 14 bases spanning the gap. The CDR3 loop spans 12 amino acids. The DNA of the CDR3 is TGTGCCAGCACCACTCCGGGTGGAGAGCAGTACTTC. Its translation is CASTTPGGEQYF.

This clone was picked up a small number of times. The V call is TRBV20-1, the J call TRBJ1-1; possibly TRBD1 for D (6 bases). Per germline, CDR1 DFQATT and CDR2 SNEGSKA (reference sequence). CDR3 length equals 11 residues. V was shortened by 4 bases and J by 7 bases, with 10 bases between the two germline ends. DNA for the CDR3: TGCAGTGCTACCCGACAGGATGAAGCTTTCTTT. Amino acid sequence: CSATRQDEAFF.

This chain links TRBV28 with TRBJ1-1; no firm D call. Trimming left V 2 bases short and J 7 bases short, with 11 bases between. Germline lookup yields CDR1 MDHEN and CDR2 SYDVKM. The CDR3 has 13 residues. The DNA of the CDR3 is TGTGCCAGCAGTTTAAGTCGGCCAGTTGAAGCTTTCTTT. Its protein product is CASSLSRPVEAFF.

The CDR3 sequence: CATSRVRVETQYF. In DNA form, the CDR3 reads TGTGCCACCAGCAGAGTTAGGGTGGAGACCCAGTACTTC. The chain couples TRBV15 to TRBJ2-5; D unresolved. In germline, CDR1 is LNHNV, CDR2 YYDKDF (reference sequence). The CDR3 is made up of 13 amino acids. V was trimmed by 1 base and J by 5 bases, leaving 8 bases between them.

The chain combines TRBV7-7 with TRBJ2-7, with TRBD1 identical over 9 bases. CDR3 size: 13 residues. J was trimmed by 6 bases and V by 5 bases; bases with no gene match: 5. CDR1 and CDR2 from the germline V gene are SSHAT and FNYEAQ (reference sequence). CDR3 coding DNA: TGTGCCAGCAGCCCGGACAGGGGAGGCGAGCAGTACTTC. This gives the protein CASSPDRGGEQYF.

This clone has a count of ten or more. DNA for the CDR3: TGTGCCAGCAGCCCCCGGTGGGAATACACTGAAGCTTTCTTT. Protein: CASSPRWEYTEAFF. V and J are TRBV6-5 and TRBJ1-1; D remains unclear. Trimming stripped 6 bases from V and 3 bases from J, with 14 bases between. The germline gives CDR1 MNHEY, CDR2 SVGAGI. The CDR3 runs to 14 residues.